One sample yielded the 26 T cell receptor beta chains listed below, sequenced in a study of T cell repertoires in cytomegalovirus infection. TCRdb itself ran the reads through MiXCR, one entry per CDR3 protein. Of roughly 230,000 distinct CDR3 sequences detected, 20% to 25% appear once; the ten largest clones hold 18%. Sequenced input: CD8+ T cells from PBMCs. The receptors originated from a human donor in good health (CMV status not recorded). Some clones in this sample may be carry-over from other donors' samples.

This chain uses TRBV4-1 with TRBJ2-7; D is possibly TRBD2 (5 bases). The V and J ends lost 4 bases and 0 bases respectively, with 13 bases between them. This CDR3 comprises 15 residues. Germline lookup yields CDR1 MGHRA and CDR2 YSYEKL. The CDR3 DNA is TGCGCCAGCAGCCCCGGACTGGTCAGCTCCTACGAGCAGTACTTC. Translating gives CASSPGLVSSYEQYF.

The V and J genes are TRBV27 and TRBJ1-2, with D unresolved. CDR3 size: 13 residues. The germline V and J ends were trimmed by 3 bases and 4 bases, with 9 bases remaining between them. CDR1 MNHEY and CDR2 SMNVEV come from the germline V gene (reference sequence). The CDR3 DNA follows: TGTGCCAGCAGTTTCGGGTCAGGCTATGGCTACACCTTC. It codes for CASSFGSGYGYTF.

This clonotype was recorded at least ten times. The chain combines TRBV7-2 with TRBJ2-5; D call uncertain. Trimming removed 3 bases from V and 0 bases from J, with 8 bases in between. CDR1 is SGHTA and CDR2 is FQGNSA in the germline V gene. The CDR3 has 14 amino acids. The CDR3 region has the DNA TGTGCCAGCAGCTTGAGTCGAGACCAAGAGACCCAGTACTTC. Translated: CASSLSRDQETQYF. Full variable domain (missing parts from reference TRBV7-2 and TRBJ2-5): GAGVSQSPSNKVTEKGKDVELRCDPISGHTALYWYRQSLGQGLEFLIYFQGNSAPDKSGLPSDRFSAERTGGSVSTLTIQRTQQEDSAVYLCASSLSRDQETQYFGPGTRLLVL.

The genes are TRBV19 and TRBJ1-5; D gene unclear. The CDR3 length is 13 residues. CDR1 and CDR2 (germline): LNHDA, SQIVND (reference sequence). The CDR3 DNA reads as TGTTCCTCGGGCTCGACCGTAAATCAGCCCCAGCATTTT. Protein: CSSGSTVNQPQHF.

This clonotype has more than one count but fewer than ten. The chain carries TRBV28 and TRBJ2-2, with 9 bases fitting TRBD1. CDR1 and CDR2 (germline): MDHEN, SYDVKM. The V and J ends lost 8 bases and 6 bases, in that order; junction bases with no gene match: 4. The CDR3 is 13 amino acids. CDR3 bases: TGTGCCAGCGGACAGGGGTATGCCGGGGAGCTGTTTTTT. It yields the protein CASGQGYAGELFF.

Many counts were recorded for this clonotype. The chain joins TRBV7-2 to TRBJ2-5, with a possible D match to TRBD2 (5 bases). The CDR3 sequence is 13 residues long. Germline CDR1 SGHTA, CDR2 FQGNSA. V lost 6 bases, J lost 2 bases, and 10 bases lay in between. For the CDR3, the DNA is TGTGCCAGCAGGTCCACTAGTCAAGAGACCCAGTACTTC. Translating gives CASRSTSQETQYF.

This chain links TRBV6-5 with TRBJ2-1, with 8 bases matching TRBD1. V gave up 0 bases and J gave up 7 bases; unmatched junction bases: 8. CDR1 and CDR2 (germline): MNHEY, SVGAGI. The CDR3 is 16 residues long. CDR3 DNA: TGTGCCAGCAGTTACTCCTGGACAGGGCCTGTTAATGAGCAGTTCTTC. Amino acid sequence: CASSYSWTGPVNEQFF.

This clonotype was seen ten or more times. The rearrangement uses TRBV7-8 and TRBJ2-1; D could derive from TRBD1 or TRBD2 (5 bases each). Germline V gives CDR1 SGHVS, CDR2 FQNEAQ. The CDR3 is 18 residues long. The V gene lost 1 base and the J gene lost 0 bases, with 16 bases spanning the gap. This CDR3 is CASSLDPSSGGSYNEQFF. Written as DNA, the CDR3 is TGTGCCAGCAGCTTAGACCCCTCGAGTGGGGGCTCCTACAATGAGCAGTTCTTC.

This clonotype was picked up one time. The rearrangement links TRBV20-1 to TRBJ1-2; D call uncertain. This CDR3 has 13 residues. V was cut by 3 bases and J by 1 base, with 9 bases left in between. The germline V gene has CDR1 DFQATT and CDR2 SNEGSKA (reference sequence). The CDR3 loop reads CSASYKINYGYTF. CDR3 DNA sequence: TGCAGTGCTAGCTATAAAATTAACTATGGCTACACCTTC.

The V and J genes are TRBV2 and TRBJ2-6; 12 positions match TRBD1. CDR3 length: 18 residues. In germline, CDR1 is SNHLY, CDR2 FYNNEI. J lost 0 bases, V lost 6 bases, and 6 bases had no gene match. CDR3 sequence reads: CASRAGQGASSGANVLTF. The CDR3 coding sequence is TGTGCCAGCAGAGCGGGACAGGGGGCATCCTCTGGGGCCAACGTCCTGACTTTC.

The gene calls are TRBV24-1 and TRBJ2-2, with D tentatively TRBD2 (6 bases). The length of the CDR3 is 17 residues. Trimming took off 2 bases at V and 2 bases at J, with 14 bases between the two ends. Germline values: CDR1 KGHDR, CDR2 SFDVKD. CDR3 in DNA: TGTGCCACCAGTGATTCGTTTGCGGGGCCCAACACCGGGGAGCTGTTTTTT. Encoded protein: CATSDSFAGPNTGELFF.

The chain has TRBV20-1 and TRBJ2-1, with a tentative D call TRBD2 (7 bases). CDR1 is DFQATT and CDR2 is SNEGSKA in the germline V gene (reference sequence). CDR3 length: 14 amino acids. V gave up 6 bases and J gave up 3 bases, with 15 bases separating them. The CDR3 protein is CSALGRGGYNEQFF. The CDR3 nucleotides are TGCAGTGCCCTGGGTAGGGGGGGCTACAATGAGCAGTTCTTC.

This chain uses TRBV29-1 with TRBJ2-1; D is tentatively TRBD1 or TRBD2 (5 bases each). This CDR3 region has 15 residues. CDR1 is SQVTM and CDR2 is ANQGSEA in the germline V gene. V was trimmed by 0 bases and J by 4 bases, leaving 13 bases between them. DNA of the CDR3: TGCAGCGTTGAAGAGGGGGTCGCGGGTTACAATGAGCAGTTCTTC. It encodes CSVEEGVAGYNEQFF.

V gene TRBV29-1 combines with J gene TRBJ2-1; D is perhaps TRBD1 (6 bases). Germline CDR1 SQVTM, CDR2 ANQGSEA. This CDR3 comprises 12 residues. V was pared by 6 bases and J by 1 base, with 7 bases between. This CDR3 reads CSVQGSYNEQFF. The CDR3 region has the DNA TGCAGCGTCCAGGGGTCCTACAATGAGCAGTTCTTC.

V is TRBV20-1 and J is TRBJ2-1; perhaps TRBD2 as D (6 bases). The V gene's germline CDR1 is DFQATT and CDR2 SNEGSKA (reference sequence). The ends were cut back, 6 bases at V and 12 bases at J, with 15 bases in the middle. This CDR3 has 11 residues. This CDR3 is CSAQTGTLQFF. The CDR3 DNA reads TGCAGTGCCCAGACCGGGACTTTGCAGTTCTTC.

The chain uses TRBV9 and TRBJ2-6; D gene ambiguous. Germline CDR1 reads SGDLS; CDR2 reads YYNGEE. V was pared by 0 bases and J by 0 bases, with 1 base between. CDR3 length equals 14 residues. The CDR3 loop is CASSVVSGANVLTF. The CDR3 DNA is TGTGCCAGCAGCGTAGTCTCTGGGGCCAACGTCCTGACTTTC.

This chain uses TRBV6-6 with TRBJ2-7, with D hard to call. Deletions cut 2 bases from V and 0 bases from J, with 5 bases between. The CDR3 covers 13 residues. Germline V lookup: CDR1 MNHNY, CDR2 SVGAGI (reference sequence). The DNA of the CDR3 is TGTGCCAGCAGTTACGTGGACTCCTACGAGCAGTACTTC. This encodes CASSYVDSYEQYF.

The chain uses TRBV12-3 or TRBV12-4 and TRBJ1-2, with D possibly TRBD1 on 5 matching bases. This CDR3 region has 15 residues. Trimming pared 3 bases from V and 2 bases from J, leaving 13 bases between. The CDR3 region is CASSFPGYANYGYTF. In nucleotides, the CDR3 is TGTGCCAGCAGTTTTCCAGGGTACGCGAACTATGGCTACACCTTC.

This clonotype was seen repeatedly, ten times or more. CDR3 sequence reads: CASRELGTGERSPLHF. CDR3 DNA sequence: TGTGCCAGCAGAGAGCTCGGGACAGGGGAACGTTCACCCCTCCACTTT. The V call is TRBV6-2 or TRBV6-3, the J call TRBJ1-6, with TRBD1 matching over 10 bases. Germline trimming cut 6 bases from V and 9 bases from J; bases unmatched to any gene: 11. Germline V gene data show CDR1 as MNHEY and CDR2 as SVGEGT. The CDR3 contains 16 residues.

This clonotype has just a few counts. The V gene is TRBV12-3 or TRBV12-4, the J gene TRBJ2-1; tentatively, D is TRBD1 (6 bases). The CDR3 is made up of 14 amino acids. V was trimmed by 7 bases and J by 5 bases, leaving 15 bases between them. CDR3 sequence (DNA): TGTGCCAGCACCTCGACGGGGACACACAATGAGCAGTTCTTC. Residues: CASTSTGTHNEQFF.

This clonotype has just one count. This sequence joins TRBV12-3 or TRBV12-4 and TRBJ1-5, with D possibly being TRBD1 (6 bases). The germline V and J ends were trimmed by 2 bases and 2 bases, with 16 bases remaining between them. The CDR3 has 17 residues. The CDR3: CASSLKFSQGRNQPQHF. In DNA form, the CDR3 reads TGTGCCAGCAGTTTAAAGTTTTCCCAGGGGCGCAATCAGCCCCAGCATTTT.

This clonotype has a handful of counts. The rearrangement uses TRBV9 and TRBJ2-1; TRBD2 might be the D (6 bases). V lost 0 bases, J lost 2 bases, and 9 bases lay in between. Germline lookup yields CDR1 SGDLS and CDR2 YYNGEE. The CDR3 totals 15 residues. In DNA form, the CDR3 reads TGTGCCAGCAGCGTAGATCCTAGCGCCTACAATGAGCAGTTCTTC. It codes for CASSVDPSAYNEQFF.

This clonotype was counted ten times or more. The V gene is TRBV7-2, the J gene TRBJ1-1; 9 positions agree with TRBD1. This CDR3 spans 15 amino acids. From germline, CDR1 is SGHTA and CDR2 FQGNSA. Trimming cost V 0 bases and J 4 bases; bases outside gene matches: 3. CDR3 sequence: CASSLAYRGPTEAFF. CDR3 nucleotide sequence: TGTGCCAGCAGCTTAGCTTACAGGGGGCCCACTGAAGCTTTCTTT. The whole variable domain, filled in from reference TRBV7-2 and TRBJ1-1, reads GAGVSQSPSNKVTEKGKDVELRCDPISGHTALYWYRQSLGQGLEFLIYFQGNSAPDKSGLPSDRFSAERTGGSVSTLTIQRTQQEDSAVYLCASSLAYRGPTEAFFGQGTRLTVV.

In this sample, this clonotype turned up a few times. The chain employs TRBV12-3 or TRBV12-4 and TRBJ1-5; no reliable D call. V was cut by 6 bases and J by 0 bases, with 9 bases left in between. CDR3 size: 14 residues. CDR3 sequence (DNA): TGTGCCAGCAGCTCAGGTTTTAGCAATCAGCCCCAGCATTTT. Encoded protein: CASSSGFSNQPQHF.

This clonotype was seen many times. The rearrangement links TRBV7-8 to TRBJ2-7, with TRBD2 identical over 7 bases. Germline trimming cut 5 bases from V and 0 bases from J; bases unmatched to any gene: 4. The CDR3 has 14 amino acids. The germline V gene has CDR1 SGHVS and CDR2 FQNEAQ. CDR3 coding DNA: TGTGCCAGCAGCCCAGCGGGGACCTCCTACGAGCAGTACTTC. Translation gives CASSPAGTSYEQYF.

This clonotype was recorded at least ten times. The chain uses TRBV7-2 and TRBJ2-3; D remains unclear. The CDR3 runs 15 residues. The V end lost 2 bases, the J end lost 2 bases, and 11 bases lay between the germline ends. Germline lookup yields CDR1 SGHTA and CDR2 FQGNSA. The CDR3 sequence is CASSLTVSYTDTQYF. The CDR3 DNA reads TGTGCCAGCAGCTTAACCGTATCGTACACAGATACGCAGTATTTT.